This T cell receptor (beta chain) was recorded in a study of T cells in Graves' hyperthyroidism and ophthalmopathy. TCR beta CDR3 regions were amplified from RNA transcripts. First-round RT-PCR targeting the TCR CDR3 was performed with the HTBI primer set. TCRdb reanalysed the multiplex PCR reads using MiXCR and keeps one entry per CDR3 protein. The data contain fewer than 850,000 distinct CDR3 sequences, roughly 17% of them singletons. This clonotype was picked up many times. No ophthalmopathy progression within 18 months constituted stable Graves' hyperthyroidism. Patients between 18 and 65 years old had hyperthyroidism, newly diagnosed and lasting under 2 months. With 4 bases clipped from V and 4 bases from J, the junction kept 13 bases outside the gene matches. CDR1 and CDR2 from the germline V gene are SGDLS and YYNGEE. The CDR3 runs to 16 residues.

The rearrangement joins TRBV9 to TRBJ2-7; 8 nucleotides match TRBD2. The TCR comes from a man aged 45 to 65 with Graves' hyperthyroidism. Sequencing was performed on blood. The CDR3 is CASSPRGAGEPYEQYF. The DNA for the CDR3 is TGTGCCAGCAGCCCCCGTGGAGCGGGAGAACCGTACGAGCAGTACTTC.